These 19 T cell receptor beta chains originate from one sample sequenced in a study of OX40 agonist ivuxolimab in advanced cancers. Clones were read by immunoSEQ multiplex PCR, and TCRdb kept only the in-frame ones, dropping some. The sample has tens of thousands of clones, 80% to 90% seen once; the top ten hold about 55%. The sequencing used CD4+ or CD8+ T cells sorted from blood, collected in a trial of the OX40 agonist ivuxolimab. These receptors originate from an adult with an advanced solid tumor such as melanoma, head and neck, liver or kidney cancer.

J is TRBJ1-4 and V is TRBV19; 7 bases agree with TRBD1. Per the germline V gene, CDR1 is LNHDA and CDR2 is SQIVND (reference sequence). The length of the CDR3 is 15 residues. Germline trimming cut 1 base from V and 7 bases from J; bases unmatched to any gene: 6. The CDR3 region has the DNA TGTGCCAGTAGTATAGGACCCGGGACAGCTGAAAAACTGTTTTTT. This gives the protein CASSIGPGTAEKLFF.

The V gene is TRBV27, the J gene TRBJ2-5; possible D gene TRBD1, 5 bases. CDR1 MNHEY and CDR2 SMNVEV come from the germline V gene (reference sequence). This CDR3 is built from 15 residues. V was pared by 3 bases and J by 4 bases, with 15 bases between. DNA of the CDR3: TGTGCCAGCAGTTTTTCGACAGATCTTCCAGAGACCCAGTACTTC. Amino acid sequence: CASSFSTDLPETQYF.

The chain employs TRBV12-2 and TRBJ2-1. TRBV12-2 is termed a pseudogene. The CDR3 extends over 17 amino acids. The CDR3 DNA reads TGTGCAAGTCGCTTAGTCCTTAGGCAATTGGAAGGAAGTGAGCAGTTCTTC. Translation: CASRLVLRQLEGSEQFF.

This clone has more than one count but fewer than ten. The chain is built from TRBV27 and TRBJ1-6; D not resolved. Germline-derived CDR1 and CDR2 are MNHEY and SMNVEV (reference sequence). V was cut by 3 bases and J by 7 bases, with 10 bases left in between. The CDR3 is made up of 14 amino acids. The CDR3 DNA reads TGTGCCAGCAGTTTCCCCATTACCAATTCACCCCTCCACTTT. It encodes CASSFPITNSPLHF.

The rearrangement uses TRBV9 and TRBJ1-2, with TRBD1 as a possible D gene (6 bases). V shed 3 bases and J shed 6 bases, with 15 bases lying between them. The CDR3 is 14 amino acids. Looked up from germline, CDR1 is SGDLS and CDR2 is YYNGEE. The CDR3 is CASSGSRGPHGYTF. DNA of the CDR3: TGTGCCAGCAGCGGTAGCCGGGGGCCGCATGGCTACACCTTC. Full variable domain (missing parts from reference TRBV9 and TRBJ1-2): DSGVTQTPKHLITATGQRVTLRCSPRSGDLSVYWYQQSLDQGLQFLIQYYNGEERAKGNILERFSAQQFPDLHSELNLSSLELGDSALYFCASSGSRGPHGYTFGSGTRLTVV.

A few counts support this clone. The CDR3 protein is CASRTGTSYEQYF. The CDR3, as DNA: TGTGCCAGCAGGACAGGTACCTCCTACGAGCAGTACTTC. The genes are TRBV5-5 and TRBJ2-7, with D possibly matching TRBD1 (6 bases). Germline loops: CDR1 SGHKS, CDR2 YYEKEE (reference sequence). CDR3 size: 13 residues. The V and J ends lost 5 bases and 0 bases respectively, with 9 bases between them.

This clone was seen a handful of times. The chain combines TRBV10-1 with TRBJ2-1; D gene unclear. Trimming removed 3 bases from V and 6 bases from J, with 6 bases in between. The CDR3 is 12 residues long. Germline V gene data show CDR1 as WNHNN and CDR2 as SYGVQD (reference sequence). The CDR3 protein is CASSDGRNEQFF. The CDR3 coding sequence is TGCGCCAGCAGTGACGGACGCAATGAGCAGTTCTTC.

This chain joins TRBV5-1 and TRBJ2-2, with no clear D. CDR1 SGHRS and CDR2 YFSETQ come from the germline V gene. V lost 0 bases, J lost 0 bases, and 6 bases lay in between. The CDR3 runs to 15 residues. In DNA form, the CDR3 reads TGCGCCAGCAGCTTGGTGGGTACGAACACCGGGGAGCTGTTTTTT. It encodes CASSLVGTNTGELFF.

This clone was found a few times. The gene calls are TRBV7-7 and TRBJ1-6; TRBD1 is a possible D gene (6 bases). There are 13 residues in the CDR3. V was pared by 8 bases and J by 10 bases, with 15 bases between. Germline V gives CDR1 SSHAT, CDR2 FNYEAQ (reference sequence). The CDR3: CASGPRGRSPLHF. CDR3 bases: TGTGCCAGCGGTCCCAGGGGAAGATCACCCCTCCACTTT.

This chain uses TRBV28 with TRBJ1-6; 7 bases fit TRBD1. The CDR3 runs to 17 residues. In germline, CDR1 is MDHEN, CDR2 SYDVKM. Germline trimming cut 3 bases from V and 13 bases from J; bases unmatched to any gene: 18. DNA of the CDR3: TGTGCCAGCAGTTTGGGGGCCGGGACAGCGGGAGTTTGGCCCCTCCACTTT. Its translation is CASSLGAGTAGVWPLHF.

The V call is TRBV4-1, the J call TRBJ1-1; D is perhaps TRBD1 (6 bases). This CDR3 contains 17 residues. Deletions cut 3 bases from V and 4 bases from J, with 21 bases between. Germline CDR1 MGHRA, CDR2 YSYEKL. Here the CDR3 DNA reads TGCGCCAGCAGCCACCCGGGGGGAGAACTAGGGGGCACTGAAGCTTTCTTT. This gives the protein CASSHPGGELGGTEAFF.

The chain links TRBV27 to TRBJ2-3; D is possibly TRBD1 (5 bases). V was cut by 3 bases and J by 6 bases, with 13 bases left in between. CDR3 length equals 14 residues. Germline CDR1 and CDR2: MNHEY and SMNVEV (reference sequence). The CDR3 DNA sequence: TGTGCCAGCAGTTTGTCGCCTTCAGGGGATACGCAGTATTTT. This sequence encodes CASSLSPSGDTQYF.

V usage is TRBV11-2 and J usage is TRBJ2-1; TRBD2 aligns across 11 bases. The CDR3 has 14 amino acids. CDR1 and CDR2 from the germline V gene are SGHAT and FQNNGV. The V gene end was trimmed by 1 base and the J gene end by 9 bases; junction bases not matched to a gene: 2. The CDR3 DNA is TGTGCCAGCAGCTTAGTGACTAGCGGGGTTGAGCAGTTCTTC. Its translation: CASSLVTSGVEQFF.

The chain links TRBV10-1 to TRBJ2-1; D might be TRBD2 (7 bases). Germline lookup yields CDR1 WNHNN and CDR2 SYGVQD (reference sequence). V was clipped by 5 bases and J by 8 bases, with 22 bases between them. This CDR3 comprises 16 residues. The CDR3 loop is CASSLSRGAVLDEQFF. The CDR3 bases are TGCGCCAGCAGTCTGTCTCGGGGGGCTGTCTTGGATGAGCAGTTCTTC.

CDR3: CARGIRSYEQYF. DNA for the CDR3: TGTGCCAGGGGGATCCGCTCCTACGAGCAGTACTTC. This chain connects TRBV11-2 to TRBJ2-7; no clear D gene. CDR1 is SGHAT and CDR2 is FQNNGV in the germline V gene. CDR3 length equals 12 residues. Trimming stripped 9 bases from V and 0 bases from J, with 9 bases between.

This chain joins TRBV9 and TRBJ2-6; D is possibly TRBD1 (5 bases). CDR1 and CDR2 (germline): SGDLS, YYNGEE. The ends were cut back, 0 bases at V and 3 bases at J, with 10 bases in the middle. The CDR3 has 16 amino acids. The CDR3 DNA sequence: TGTGCCAGCAGCGTAGAAGGGGCCGGTGGGGCCAACGTCCTGACTTTC. It encodes CASSVEGAGGANVLTF. Using reference TRBV9 and TRBJ2-6 for the parts outside the CDR3, the full variable domain is DSGVTQTPKHLITATGQRVTLRCSPRSGDLSVYWYQQSLDQGLQFLIQYYNGEERAKGNILERFSAQQFPDLHSELNLSSLELGDSALYFCASSVEGAGGANVLTFGAGSRLTVL.

A word on this clone: The junction shows a germline mismatch at one end, possibly a read error. CDR3 sequence: CASSLGGDAMF. In DNA, the CDR3 is TGTGCCAGCAGCTTAGGGGGGGACGCGATGTTT. The gene calls are TRBV7-2 and TRBJ1-6; perhaps TRBD1 as D (5 bases). The germline CDR1 and CDR2 sequences are SGHTA and FQGNSA. CDR3 length equals 11 residues.

The V call is TRBV2, the J call TRBJ1-4; D gene ambiguous. This CDR3 spans 12 amino acids. Germline V gene lookup returns CDR1 SNHLY and CDR2 FYNNEI. V shed 0 bases and J shed 11 bases, with 7 bases lying between them. The CDR3 nucleotides are TGTGCCAGCAGTGAAGCGCGTCAGAAACTGTTTTTT. It specifies CASSEARQKLFF.

A remark on this clone: An end of the junction does not agree with germline; a read error may underlie this. The chain links TRBV7-7 to TRBJ2-1; D unresolved. Germline assignment: CDR1 SSHAT and CDR2 FNYEAQ (reference sequence). The CDR3 consists of 16 residues. In DNA, the CDR3 is TGTGCTAGCAGCTTGGCGTCTTCAAGCTCCTACAATGAGCAGTTCTTC. The encoded protein is CASSLASSSSYNEQFF.